Presented here are 13 T cell receptor beta chains from one specimen sequenced in a study of blood T cell repertoires in COVID-19. Method: immunoSEQ multiplex PCR; TCRdb's copy keeps in-frame clones and lacks some. Altogether over 140,000 clones are present, about 82% being singletons, with the ten largest covering around 4.2%. Sequenced sample: peripheral blood. These receptors were obtained from a woman over 75 with active or convalescent COVID-19.

The J gene is TRBJ1-3, the V gene TRBV19; possibly TRBD1 for D (6 bases). Germline values: CDR1 LNHDA, CDR2 SQIVND (reference sequence). The CDR3 is 15 amino acids. With 6 bases removed from V and 3 bases from J, the gap between germline ends came to 15 bases. The CDR3 nucleotides read TGTGCCAGTAGACCGTCACACAGGGTTGGAAACACCATATATTTT. It translates to CASRPSHRVGNTIYF.

The rearrangement uses TRBV21-1 and TRBJ1-5; the table's D gene call, TRBD1, was not cross checked with the DNA. TRBV21-1 constitutes a pseudogene. There are 21 residues in the CDR3. The CDR3 loop reads CASSKKIGVDRKEIPNQPQHF. CDR3 nucleotide sequence: TGTGCCAGCAGCAAAAAAATTGGGGTGGACAGAAAAGAAATTCCCAATCAGCCCCAGCATTTT.

This clone was seen only once. The V gene is TRBV5-1, the J gene TRBJ1-1; tentative D call: TRBD1 (6 bases). The CDR3 covers 15 residues. From germline, CDR1 is SGHRS and CDR2 YFSETQ. V gave up 2 bases and J gave up 2 bases, with 13 bases separating them. The CDR3 DNA follows: TGCGCCAGCAGCTTCCACAGGGTAGGAAACACTGAAGCTTTCTTT. Its translation is CASSFHRVGNTEAFF.

The gene calls are TRBV5-1 and TRBJ1-1; maybe TRBD1 (5 bases). The V end was cut by 0 bases, the J end by 5 bases, with 8 bases between. CDR1 is SGHRS, CDR2 YFSETQ, per germline. CDR3 size: 13 residues. CDR3: CASSLDRGTEAFF. Here the CDR3 DNA reads TGCGCCAGCAGCTTGGATAGGGGAACTGAAGCTTTCTTT.

V is TRBV25-1 and J is TRBJ1-1; TRBD1 matches 7 bases. Trimming took 5 bases from V and 4 from J; bases not matched to a gene: 4. Germline V gene sequence: CDR1 MGHDK, CDR2 SYGVNS. The CDR3 length is 13 residues. The CDR3 coding sequence is TGTGCCAGCAGTACAGGGGTTGTCACTGAAGCTTTCTTT. Translation gives CASSTGVVTEAFF. The full variable domain, in which reference TRBV25-1 and TRBJ1-1 provide the parts outside the CDR3, is EADIYQTPRYLVIGTGKKITLECSQTMGHDKMYWYQQDPGMELHLIHYSYGVNSTEKGDLSSESTVSRIRTEHFPLTLESARPSHTSQYLCASSTGVVTEAFFGQGTRLTVV.

The chain carries TRBV19 and TRBJ2-5, with D perhaps matching TRBD2 (6 bases). The germline CDR1 and CDR2 sequences are LNHDA and SQIVND (reference sequence). The CDR3 consists of 15 residues. Trimming removed 0 bases from V and 5 bases from J, with 13 bases in between. The CDR3: CASSIDRIGGETQYF. CDR3 DNA: TGTGCCAGTAGTATAGATCGGATCGGAGGGGAGACCCAGTACTTC.

The chain couples TRBV6-5 to TRBJ1-3, with TRBD1 matching 7 bases. The CDR3 runs 15 residues. V lost 6 bases, J lost 4 bases, and 9 bases stayed unmatched. From germline, CDR1 is MNHEY and CDR2 SVGAGI. The chain's CDR3 is CASSQRTGIGNTIYF. The CDR3 bases are TGTGCCAGCAGCCAGAGGACAGGAATAGGAAACACCATATATTTT.

This clone was found many times. The V and J genes are TRBV5-8 and TRBJ1-6; D possibly corresponds to TRBD1 (6 bases). This CDR3 contains 17 residues. V was clipped by 4 bases and J by 7 bases, with 21 bases between them. The germline gives CDR1 SGHTS, CDR2 YDEGEE. The CDR3 region has the DNA TGTGCCAGCAGCGCTTACAGGACAGACCCATGGAATTCACCCCTCCACTTT. This sequence encodes CASSAYRTDPWNSPLHF. Combining the CDR3 with reference TRBV5-8 and TRBJ1-6 gives the whole variable domain EAGVTQSPTHLIKTRGQQATLRCSPISGHTSVYWYQQALGLGLQFLLWYDEGEERNRGNFPPRFSGRQFPNYSSELNVNALELEDSALYLCASSAYRTDPWNSPLHFGNGTRLTVT.

This chain joins TRBV12-3 or TRBV12-4 and TRBJ2-7; D possibly corresponds to TRBD2 (7 bases). The CDR3 length is 13 residues. V lost 7 bases and J 3 bases, leaving 13 bases between the germline ends. As DNA, the CDR3 is TGTGCCAGCACCATGGGAGGGGGCTACGAGCAGTACTTC. This gives the protein CASTMGGGYEQYF.

This chain links TRBV11-3 with TRBJ1-6; D is possibly TRBD1 (6 bases). This CDR3 spans 15 amino acids. From germline, CDR1 is SGHNT and CDR2 YENEEA. With 0 bases removed from V and 7 bases from J, the gap between germline ends came to 10 bases. CDR3 DNA sequence: TGTGCCAGCAGCTTAGATCCAGGGGTGAATTCACCCCTCCACTTT. Translating it yields CASSLDPGVNSPLHF.

This chain links TRBV6-5 with TRBJ1-2; D call uncertain. The CDR3 extends over 13 amino acids. In germline, CDR1 is MNHEY, CDR2 SVGAGI. Trimming pared 5 bases from V and 2 bases from J, leaving 9 bases between. The CDR3 DNA reads TGTGCCAGCAGTACAAACAGAAACTATGGCTACACCTTC. Amino acid sequence: CASSTNRNYGYTF.

The chain carries TRBV6-4 and TRBJ2-1, with D possibly TRBD1 on 5 matching bases. The germline CDR1 and CDR2 sequences are MRHNA and SNTAGT. The CDR3 totals 13 residues. V was cut by 7 bases and J by 8 bases, with 15 bases left in between. DNA of the CDR3: TGTGCCAGCAACGAGAGCAGGGTCCATGAGCAGTTCTTC. This encodes CASNESRVHEQFF.

This chain connects TRBV6-5 to TRBJ2-1, with D maybe TRBD1 (6 bases). The V and J ends lost 0 bases and 5 bases respectively, with 14 bases between them. CDR1 is MNHEY, CDR2 SVGAGI, per germline. This CDR3 region has 16 residues. CDR3 protein: CASSYSAGAMNNEQFF. Here the CDR3 DNA reads TGTGCCAGCAGTTACTCGGCAGGGGCGATGAACAATGAGCAGTTCTTC.